The TCR beta chain under discussion was sequenced for a study of T cell repertoires in cytomegalovirus infection (dated by TCRdb to between 2018 and 2020). Turning to the overall study: Donor HLA type was relevant to the analysis, because carriage of CMV infection together with the matching HLA type was indicated by public TCR beta signatures.

Overall results and qualifications from the work: Cumulative frequency of public TCR beta family members discriminated carriers of CMV infection plus the relevant HLA type in this cohort and an independent roughly 350-donor cohort. The ex vivo response was dominated by HLA-C-restricted CMV-specific TCR beta clonotypes, which also provided the single most frequent clonotype in two of eight donors.

The sample holds a few counts of this clonotype. This receptor's antigen is unknown. No clone much larger than this one lies a single base away; base qualities are absent. Sequencing relied on an Illumina HiSeq 1500. The raw public reads went through TCRdb reprocessing: fastp at Q25, MiXCR clone calling, in-frame beta chains kept. Each entry merges the rows of one CDR3 protein and shows their most common DNA and genes. Present in this sample are roughly 200,000 distinct CDR3 sequences, approximately 9.6% of which were seen just once. The top ten hold roughly 4.8% of the sample. The germline V gene supplies CDR1 SQVTM and CDR2 ANQGSEA. The CDR3 sequence holds 13 residues, the cysteine and phenylalanine included. Only CDR3 DNA remains: 39 bases, in frame from the first base. V is reduced by 0 bases and J by 2 bases, leaving a spacing of 7 bases between them.

This receptor was obtained from a human donor in good health (CMV status not recorded). Some clones in this sample may be carry-over from other donors' samples. The chain employs TRBV29-1 and TRBJ1-2, with a tentative D gene TRBD1 over 6 matching bases. Sequencing was done on a sample of PBMCs. The encoded CDR3 is CSVEERGNYGYTF. The sequenced DNA: TGCAGCGTTGAAGAAAGGGGGAACTATGGCTACACCTTC.